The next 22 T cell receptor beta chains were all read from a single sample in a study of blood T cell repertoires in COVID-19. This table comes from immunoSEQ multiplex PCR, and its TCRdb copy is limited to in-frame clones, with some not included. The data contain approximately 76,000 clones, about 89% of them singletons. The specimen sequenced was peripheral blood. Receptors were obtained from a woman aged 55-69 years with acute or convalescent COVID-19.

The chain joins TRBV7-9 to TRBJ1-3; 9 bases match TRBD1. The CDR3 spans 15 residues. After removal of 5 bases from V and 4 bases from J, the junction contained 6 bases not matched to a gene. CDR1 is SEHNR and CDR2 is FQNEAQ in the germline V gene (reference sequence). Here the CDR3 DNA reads TGTGCCAGCAGCCTGGGACAGGGAAGGGGAAACACCATATATTTT. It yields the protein CASSLGQGRGNTIYF. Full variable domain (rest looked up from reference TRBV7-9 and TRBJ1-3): DTGVSQNPRHKITKRGQNVTFRCDPISEHNRLYWYRQTLGQGPEFLTYFQNEAQLEKSRLLSDRFSAERPKGSFSTLEIQRTEQGDSAMYLCASSLGQGRGNTIYFGEGSWLTVV.

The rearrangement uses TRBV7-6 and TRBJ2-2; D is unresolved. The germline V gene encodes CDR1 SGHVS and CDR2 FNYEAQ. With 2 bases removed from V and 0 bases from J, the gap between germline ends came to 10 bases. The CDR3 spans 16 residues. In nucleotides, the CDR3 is TGTGCCAGCAGCTTATTGGGCGAAACGAACACCGGGGAGCTGTTTTTT. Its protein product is CASSLLGETNTGELFF.

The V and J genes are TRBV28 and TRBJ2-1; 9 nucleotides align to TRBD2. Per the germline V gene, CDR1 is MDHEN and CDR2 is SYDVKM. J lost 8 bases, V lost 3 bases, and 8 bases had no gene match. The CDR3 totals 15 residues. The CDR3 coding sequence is TGTGCCAGCAGTTTCCCTGGCGGGGGGGCCTATGAGCAGTTCTTC. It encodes CASSFPGGGAYEQFF.

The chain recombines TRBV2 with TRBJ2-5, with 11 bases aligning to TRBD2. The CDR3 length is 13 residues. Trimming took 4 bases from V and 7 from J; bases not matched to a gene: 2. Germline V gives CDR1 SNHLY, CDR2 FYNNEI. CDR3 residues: CASSGSGGGTQYF. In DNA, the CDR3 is TGTGCCAGCAGTGGTAGCGGGGGGGGGACCCAGTACTTC.

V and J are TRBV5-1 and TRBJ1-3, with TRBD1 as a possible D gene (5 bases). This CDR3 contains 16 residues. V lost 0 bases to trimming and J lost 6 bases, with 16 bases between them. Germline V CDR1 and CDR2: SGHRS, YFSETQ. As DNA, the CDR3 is TGCGCCAGCAGCTTGGCTCGGGCGCAGGGTCAAAACACCATATATTTT. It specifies CASSLARAQGQNTIYF.

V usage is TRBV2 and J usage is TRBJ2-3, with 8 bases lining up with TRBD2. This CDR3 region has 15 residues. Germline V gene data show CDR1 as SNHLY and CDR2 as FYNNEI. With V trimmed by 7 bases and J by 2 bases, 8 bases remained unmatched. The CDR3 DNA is TGTGCCAGCAACCTTAGGACTAGCTCCACAGATACGCAGTATTTT. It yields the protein CASNLRTSSTDTQYF.

In DNA form, the CDR3 reads TGTGCCAGCAGCCCTCTGGCAGGGGACAATTCACCCCTCCACTTT. This translates into CASSPLAGDNSPLHF. The chain couples TRBV7-9 to TRBJ1-6, with D possibly matching TRBD1 (6 bases). CDR1 and CDR2 from the germline V gene are SEHNR and FQNEAQ (reference sequence). Between the trimmed V and J ends, which lost 5 bases and 7 bases, there was a span of 15 bases. This CDR3 is built from 15 residues.

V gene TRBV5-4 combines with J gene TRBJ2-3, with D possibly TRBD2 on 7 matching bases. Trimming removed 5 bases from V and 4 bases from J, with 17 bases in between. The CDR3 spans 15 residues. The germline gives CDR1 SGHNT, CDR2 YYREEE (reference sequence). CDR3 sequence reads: CASSSAGALSDTQYF. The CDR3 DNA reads TGTGCCAGCAGTTCGGCGGGGGCCTTATCAGATACGCAGTATTTT. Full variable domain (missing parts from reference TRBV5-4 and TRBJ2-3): ETGVTQSPTHLIKTRGQQVTLRCSSQSGHNTVSWYQQALGQGPQFIFQYYREEENGRGNFPPRFSGLQFPNYSSELNVNALELDDSALYLCASSSAGALSDTQYFGPGTRLTVL.

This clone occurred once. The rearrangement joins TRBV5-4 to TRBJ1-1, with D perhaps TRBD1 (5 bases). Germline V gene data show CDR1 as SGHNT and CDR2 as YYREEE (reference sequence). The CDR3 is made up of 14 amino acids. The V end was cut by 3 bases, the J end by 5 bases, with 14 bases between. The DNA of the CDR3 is TGTGCCAGCAGCTCATGGAGACAGAAGACTGAAGCTTTCTTT. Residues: CASSSWRQKTEAFF.

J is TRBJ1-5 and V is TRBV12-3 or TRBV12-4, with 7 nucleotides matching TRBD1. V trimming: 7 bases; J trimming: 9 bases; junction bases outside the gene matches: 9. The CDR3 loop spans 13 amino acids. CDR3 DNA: TGTGCCAGCACTATGGGACAGTTCGGGCCCCAGCATTTT. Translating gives CASTMGQFGPQHF.

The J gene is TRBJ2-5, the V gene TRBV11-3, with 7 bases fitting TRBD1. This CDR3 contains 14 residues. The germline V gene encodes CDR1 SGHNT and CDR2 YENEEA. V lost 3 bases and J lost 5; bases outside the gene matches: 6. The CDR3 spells CASSFKGAWETQYF. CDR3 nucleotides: TGTGCCAGCAGCTTTAAGGGGGCGTGGGAGACCCAGTACTTC.

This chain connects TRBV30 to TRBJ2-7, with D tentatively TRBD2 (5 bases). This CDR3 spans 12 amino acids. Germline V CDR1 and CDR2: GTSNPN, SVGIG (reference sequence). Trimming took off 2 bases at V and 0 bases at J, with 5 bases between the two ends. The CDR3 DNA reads TGTGCCTGGAGTCGGGACTCCTACGAGCAGTACTTC. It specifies CAWSRDSYEQYF.

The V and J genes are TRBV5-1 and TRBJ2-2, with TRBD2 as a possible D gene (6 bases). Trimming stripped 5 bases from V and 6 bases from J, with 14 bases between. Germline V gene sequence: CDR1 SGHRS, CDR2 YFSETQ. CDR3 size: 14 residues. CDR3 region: CASSSTSFPGELFF. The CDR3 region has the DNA TGCGCCAGCAGTTCTACTAGCTTTCCCGGGGAGCTGTTTTTT. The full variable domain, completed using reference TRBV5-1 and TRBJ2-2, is KAGVTQTPRYLIKTRGQQVTLSCSPISGHRSVSWYQQTPGQGLQFLFEYFSETQRNKGNFPGRFSGRQFSNSRSEMNVSTLELGDSALYLCASSSTSFPGELFFGEGSRLTVL.

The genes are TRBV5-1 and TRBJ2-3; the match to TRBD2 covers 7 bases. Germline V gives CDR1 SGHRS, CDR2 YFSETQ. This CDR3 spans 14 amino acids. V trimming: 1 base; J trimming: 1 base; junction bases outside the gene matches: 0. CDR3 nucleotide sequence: TGCGCCAGCAGCTTGCGGGGGGGCACAGATACGCAGTATTTT. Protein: CASSLRGGTDTQYF.

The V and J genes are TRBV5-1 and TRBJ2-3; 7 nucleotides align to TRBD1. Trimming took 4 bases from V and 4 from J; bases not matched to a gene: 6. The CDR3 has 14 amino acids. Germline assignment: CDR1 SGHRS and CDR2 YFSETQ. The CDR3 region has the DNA TGCGCCAGCAGCGAAGGGGGCGGTGCAGATACGCAGTATTTT. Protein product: CASSEGGGADTQYF.

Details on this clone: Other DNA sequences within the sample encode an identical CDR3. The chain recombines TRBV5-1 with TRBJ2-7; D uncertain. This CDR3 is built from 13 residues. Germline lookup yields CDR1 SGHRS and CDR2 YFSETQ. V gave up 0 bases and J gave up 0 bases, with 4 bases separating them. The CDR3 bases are TGCGCCAGCAGCTTGGCCGGCTCCTACGAGCAGTACTTC. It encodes CASSLAGSYEQYF.

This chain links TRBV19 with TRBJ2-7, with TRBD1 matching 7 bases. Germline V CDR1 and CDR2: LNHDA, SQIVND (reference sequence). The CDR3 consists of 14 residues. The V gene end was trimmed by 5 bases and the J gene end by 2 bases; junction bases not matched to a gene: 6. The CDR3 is CASSSQGQPYEQYF. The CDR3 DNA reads TGTGCCAGTAGTTCACAGGGGCAACCCTACGAGCAGTACTTC.

CDR3 region: CASSPSGNEKLFF. The CDR3 nucleotides read TGTGCCAGCAGTCCGTCGGGTAATGAAAAACTGTTTTTT. The chain recombines TRBV28 with TRBJ1-4; D remains ambiguous. This CDR3 is 13 amino acids long. Per germline, CDR1 MDHEN and CDR2 SYDVKM. V was cut by 5 bases and J by 4 bases, with 8 bases left in between.

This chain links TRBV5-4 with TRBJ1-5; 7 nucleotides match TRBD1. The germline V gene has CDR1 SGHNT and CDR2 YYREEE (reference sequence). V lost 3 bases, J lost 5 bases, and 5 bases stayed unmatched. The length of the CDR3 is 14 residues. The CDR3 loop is CASSSGQNDQPQHF. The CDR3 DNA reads TGTGCCAGCAGCTCGGGACAGAACGATCAGCCCCAGCATTTT.

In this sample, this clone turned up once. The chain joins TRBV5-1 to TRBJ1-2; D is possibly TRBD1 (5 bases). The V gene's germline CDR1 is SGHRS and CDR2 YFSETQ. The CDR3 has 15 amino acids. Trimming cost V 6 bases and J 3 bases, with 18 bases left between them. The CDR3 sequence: CASTLMGSGDYGYTF. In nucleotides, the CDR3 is TGCGCCAGCACCCTAATGGGGTCGGGGGACTATGGCTACACCTTC. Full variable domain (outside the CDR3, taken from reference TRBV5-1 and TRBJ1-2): KAGVTQTPRYLIKTRGQQVTLSCSPISGHRSVSWYQQTPGQGLQFLFEYFSETQRNKGNFPGRFSGRQFSNSRSEMNVSTLELGDSALYLCASTLMGSGDYGYTFGSGTRLTVV.

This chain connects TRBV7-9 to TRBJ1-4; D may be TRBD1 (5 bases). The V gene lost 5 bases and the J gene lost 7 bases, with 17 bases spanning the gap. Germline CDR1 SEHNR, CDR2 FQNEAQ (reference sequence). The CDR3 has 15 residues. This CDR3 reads CASSPGTSGGEKLFF. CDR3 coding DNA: TGTGCCAGCAGCCCTGGGACTTCCGGGGGTGAAAAACTGTTTTTT.

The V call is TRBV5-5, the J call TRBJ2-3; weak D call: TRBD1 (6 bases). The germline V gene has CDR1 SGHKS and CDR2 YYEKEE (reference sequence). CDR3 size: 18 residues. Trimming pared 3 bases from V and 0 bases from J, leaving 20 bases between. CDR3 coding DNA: TGTGCCAGCAGCTCCAGGGGTCAGGATCTTTCTAGCACAGATACGCAGTATTTT. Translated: CASSSRGQDLSSTDTQYF.